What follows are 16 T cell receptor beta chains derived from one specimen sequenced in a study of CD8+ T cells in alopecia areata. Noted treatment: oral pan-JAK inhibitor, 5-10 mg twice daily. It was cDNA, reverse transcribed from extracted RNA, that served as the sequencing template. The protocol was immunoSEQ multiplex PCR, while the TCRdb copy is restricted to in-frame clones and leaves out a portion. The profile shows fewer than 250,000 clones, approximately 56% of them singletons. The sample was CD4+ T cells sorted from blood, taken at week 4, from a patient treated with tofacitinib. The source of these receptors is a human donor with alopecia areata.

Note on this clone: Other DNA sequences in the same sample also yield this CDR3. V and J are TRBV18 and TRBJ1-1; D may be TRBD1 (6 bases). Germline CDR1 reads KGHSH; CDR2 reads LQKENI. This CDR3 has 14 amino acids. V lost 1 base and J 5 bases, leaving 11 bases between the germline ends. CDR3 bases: TGTGCCAGCTCACCACAGGGAAGGGGGACTGAAGCTTTCTTT. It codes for CASSPQGRGTEAFF.

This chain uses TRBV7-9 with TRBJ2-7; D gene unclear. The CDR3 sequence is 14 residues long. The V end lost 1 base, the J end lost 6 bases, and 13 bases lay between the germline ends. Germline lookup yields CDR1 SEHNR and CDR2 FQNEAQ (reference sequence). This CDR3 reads CASSLVYPKVEQYF. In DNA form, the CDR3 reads TGTGCCAGCAGCTTAGTGTACCCGAAGGTCGAGCAGTACTTC. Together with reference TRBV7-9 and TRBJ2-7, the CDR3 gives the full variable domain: DTGVSQNPRHKITKRGQNVTFRCDPISEHNRLYWYRQTLGQGPEFLTYFQNEAQLEKSRLLSDRFSAERPKGSFSTLEIQRTEQGDSAMYLCASSLVYPKVEQYFGPGTRLTVT.

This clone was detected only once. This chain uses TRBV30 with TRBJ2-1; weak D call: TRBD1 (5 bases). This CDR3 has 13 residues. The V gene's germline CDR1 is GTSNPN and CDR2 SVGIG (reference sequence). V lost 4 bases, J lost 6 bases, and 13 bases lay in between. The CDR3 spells CAWNRARGNEQFF. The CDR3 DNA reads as TGTGCCTGGAATAGGGCTAGGGGCAATGAGCAGTTCTTC.

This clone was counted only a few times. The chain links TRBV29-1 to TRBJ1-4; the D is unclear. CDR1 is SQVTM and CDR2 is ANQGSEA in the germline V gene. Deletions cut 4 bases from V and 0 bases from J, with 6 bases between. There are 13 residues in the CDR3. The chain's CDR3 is CSVGAATNEKLFF. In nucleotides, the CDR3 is TGCAGCGTTGGAGCAGCAACTAATGAAAAACTGTTTTTT.

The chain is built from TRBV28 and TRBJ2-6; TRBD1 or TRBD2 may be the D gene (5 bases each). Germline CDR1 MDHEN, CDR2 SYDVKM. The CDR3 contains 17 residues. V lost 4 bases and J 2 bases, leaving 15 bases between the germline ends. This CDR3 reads CASSSPHQGAGANVLTF. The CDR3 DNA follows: TGTGCCAGCAGTTCTCCACATCAGGGAGCTGGGGCCAACGTCCTGACTTTC.

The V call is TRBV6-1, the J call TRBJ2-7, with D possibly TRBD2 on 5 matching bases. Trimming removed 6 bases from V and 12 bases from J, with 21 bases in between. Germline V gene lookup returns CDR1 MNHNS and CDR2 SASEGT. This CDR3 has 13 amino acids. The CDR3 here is CASRVEGTRPWYF. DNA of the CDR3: TGTGCCAGCAGGGTCGAGGGTACTCGACCATGGTACTTC.

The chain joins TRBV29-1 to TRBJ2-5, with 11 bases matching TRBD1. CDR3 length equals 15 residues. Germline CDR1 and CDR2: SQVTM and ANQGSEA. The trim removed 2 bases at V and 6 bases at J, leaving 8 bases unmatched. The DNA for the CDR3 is TGCAGCGTTGAAATTGGGACAGGGGGTATGCAGACCCAGTACTTC. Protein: CSVEIGTGGMQTQYF.

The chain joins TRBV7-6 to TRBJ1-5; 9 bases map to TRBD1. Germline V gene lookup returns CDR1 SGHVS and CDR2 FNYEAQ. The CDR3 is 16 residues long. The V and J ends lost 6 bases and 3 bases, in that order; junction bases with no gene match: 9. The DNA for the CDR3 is TGTGCCAGCAGAAAGGAGGACAGGGGTTTCAATCAGCCCCAGCATTTT. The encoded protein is CASRKEDRGFNQPQHF.

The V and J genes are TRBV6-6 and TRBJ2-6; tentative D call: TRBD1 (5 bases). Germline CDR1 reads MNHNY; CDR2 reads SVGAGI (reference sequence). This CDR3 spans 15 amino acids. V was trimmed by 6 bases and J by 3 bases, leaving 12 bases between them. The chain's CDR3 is CASSRAPLGANVLTF. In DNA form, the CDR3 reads TGTGCCAGCAGCAGGGCCCCTCTTGGGGCCAACGTCCTGACTTTC.

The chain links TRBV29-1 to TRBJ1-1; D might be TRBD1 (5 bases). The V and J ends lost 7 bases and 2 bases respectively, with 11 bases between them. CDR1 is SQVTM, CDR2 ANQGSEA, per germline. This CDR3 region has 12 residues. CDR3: CSALRGNTEAFF. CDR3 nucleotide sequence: TGCAGCGCTTTAAGGGGAAACACTGAAGCTTTCTTT.

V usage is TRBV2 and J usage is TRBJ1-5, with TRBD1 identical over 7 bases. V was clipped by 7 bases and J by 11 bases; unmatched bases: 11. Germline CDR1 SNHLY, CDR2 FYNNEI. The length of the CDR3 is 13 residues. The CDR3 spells CASTEVRGAAQHF. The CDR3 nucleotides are TGTGCCAGCACCGAGGTCAGGGGGGCGGCCCAGCATTTT. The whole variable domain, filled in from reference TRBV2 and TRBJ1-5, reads EPEVTQTPSHQVTQMGQEVILRCVPISNHLYFYWYRQILGQKVEFLVSFYNNEISEKSEIFDDQFSVERPDGSNFTLKIRSTKLEDSAMYFCASTEVRGAAQHFGDGTRLSIL.

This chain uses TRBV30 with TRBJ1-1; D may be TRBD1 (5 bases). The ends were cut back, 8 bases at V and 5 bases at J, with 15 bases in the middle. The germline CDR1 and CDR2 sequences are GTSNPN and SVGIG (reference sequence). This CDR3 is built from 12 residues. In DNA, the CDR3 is TGTGCCGGACGCCGGGGGTCTACTGAAGCTTTCTTT. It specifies CAGRRGSTEAFF.

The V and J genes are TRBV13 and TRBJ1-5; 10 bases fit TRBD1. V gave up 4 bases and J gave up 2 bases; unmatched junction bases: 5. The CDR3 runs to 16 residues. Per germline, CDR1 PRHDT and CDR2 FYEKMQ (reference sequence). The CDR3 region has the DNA TGTGCCAGCAGCTCCAAGACAGGGGGCCGCAATCAGCCCCAGCATTTT. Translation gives CASSSKTGGRNQPQHF.

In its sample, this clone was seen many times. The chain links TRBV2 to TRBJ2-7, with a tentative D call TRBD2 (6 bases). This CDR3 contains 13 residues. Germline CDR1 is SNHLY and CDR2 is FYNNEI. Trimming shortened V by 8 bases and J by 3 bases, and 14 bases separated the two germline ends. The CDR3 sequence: CASQGGKGYEQYF. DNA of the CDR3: TGTGCCAGCCAAGGCGGGAAAGGCTACGAGCAGTACTTC.

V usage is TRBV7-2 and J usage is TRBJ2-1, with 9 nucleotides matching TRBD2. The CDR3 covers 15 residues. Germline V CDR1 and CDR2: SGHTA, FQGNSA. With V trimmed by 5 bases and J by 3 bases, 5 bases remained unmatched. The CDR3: CASSVGTSLYNEQFF. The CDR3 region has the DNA TGTGCCAGCAGCGTAGGGACTAGCCTCTACAATGAGCAGTTCTTC.

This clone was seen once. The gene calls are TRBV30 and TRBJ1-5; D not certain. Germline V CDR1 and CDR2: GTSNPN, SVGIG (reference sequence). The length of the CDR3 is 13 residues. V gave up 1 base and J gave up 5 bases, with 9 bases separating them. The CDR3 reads CAWSGEGDQPQHF. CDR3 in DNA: TGTGCCTGGAGTGGAGAGGGAGATCAGCCCCAGCATTTT.